Listed below are T cell receptor beta chains from one sample, sequenced in a study of cytomegalovirus exposure and HLA in healthy donors. Clones were sequenced by immunoSEQ multiplex PCR, and TCRdb holds only the in-frame ones, with some missing. The sample yields more than 150,000 clones, about four fifths seen once. Sequencing was done on a sample of PBMCs. The origin of the receptors is a woman aged 45-59 years in good health and CMV-seropositive. The CDR3 runs from the conserved cysteine through the conserved F or W. The D gene is left open where the match is weak. Where a row states a size, it is once, few, many or the class of an expanded clone; other rows omit it.

length,V,size,J,D,CDR3,DNA
13,TRBV19,NA,TRBJ2-3,NA,CASRDRDTDTQYF,TGTGCCAGTAGAGACCGGGACACAGATACGCAGTATTTT
13,TRBV5-4,NA,TRBJ1-3,NA,CASSLAGGNTIYF,TGTGCCAGCAGCTTGGCGGGTGGAAACACCATATATTTT
16,TRBV5-6,NA,TRBJ2-1,TRBD2,CASSLGASDDGGEQFF,TGTGCCAGCAGCCTTGGAGCATCGGACGACGGGGGGGAGCAGTTCTTC
14,TRBV6-5,NA,TRBJ1-3,NA,CASTSSGGGNTIYF,TGTGCCAGCACCTCCTCTGGGGGCGGAAACACCATATATTTT
16,TRBV27,NA,TRBJ2-7,TRBD1,CASSLRTGQGHYEQYF,TGTGCCAGCAGTCTCCGAACGGGACAGGGACACTACGAGCAGTACTTC
13,TRBV6-6,NA,TRBJ2-5,TRBD1,CASSRQGRETQYF,TGTGCCAGCAGTAGACAGGGTAGAGAGACCCAGTACTTC
16,TRBV28,NA,TRBJ1-5,TRBD1,CASSSGPGQGHQPQHF,TGTGCCAGCAGTTCGGGGCCGGGACAGGGTCATCAGCCCCAGCATTTT
15,TRBV6-6,NA,TRBJ2-3,TRBD2,CASSLGLAGADTQYF,TGTGCCAGCAGCCTGGGTCTAGCGGGGGCAGATACGCAGTATTTT
15,TRBV1,NA,TRBJ1-2,NA,CTSSQDRQVSYGYTF,TGCACCAGCAGCCAAGATCGACAGGTCTCCTATGGCTACACCTTC
16,TRBV18,NA,TRBJ1-6,TRBD1,CASSPPGDRFNSPLHF,TGTGCCAGCTCACCACCGGGGGACAGGTTCAATTCACCCCTCCACTTT
16,TRBV6-5,once,TRBJ2-7,TRBD1,CASSYPWDRGLGEQHF,TGTGCCAGCAGTTACCCGTGGGACAGGGGGTTGGGCGAGCAGCACTTC
14,TRBV5-1,NA,TRBJ2-2,NA,CASSPPRDTGELFF,TGCGCCAGCAGCCCTCCTCGAGACACCGGGGAGCTGTTTTTT
13,TRBV28,few,TRBJ2-7,NA,CASNTGMNYEQYF,TGTGCCAGCAATACAGGGATGAACTACGAGCAGTACTTC
14,TRBV4-1,NA,TRBJ1-2,TRBD1,CASSRGTGIYGYTF,TGCGCCAGCAGCCGGGGGACAGGAATCTATGGCTACACCTTC
15,TRBV10-2,few,TRBJ2-6,NA,CASSVSSAGANVLTF,TGCGCCAGCAGTGTATCTAGCGCTGGGGCCAACGTCCTGACTTTC
13,TRBV7-2,NA,TRBJ1-1,TRBD1,CASRRTGGTEAFF,TGTGCCAGCAGACGGACAGGGGGTACTGAAGCTTTCTTT